Included here is one T cell receptor (beta chain) sequence, with context. In the authors' workflow: Amplification with reference gene primers provided the estimates of nucleated cell counts. Clones were sequenced by immunoSEQ multiplex PCR, and TCRdb holds only the in-frame ones, with some missing. The V and J calls and clone size come from that table; D and trimming were worked out from the DNA. The sample includes around 500,000 clones, approximately 90% seen only once; the top ten take over 1.5%. V shed 1 base, J shed 5 bases, and the junction held 4 bases outside the gene matches. Germline CDR1 and CDR2: MGHRA and YSYEKL. This CDR3 is 15 amino acids long. The age range of participants was about 18 to 95 years, with residence in about two dozen US areas. The study assigned cohorts using participant-reported clinical history. Two negative PCRs, clearance, or symptom resolution were required of recovered Cohort 3 donors.

The data were obtained in a study of blood T cell repertoires in COVID-19. The specimen sequenced was PBMCs or T cells enriched from blood (not recorded which). The rearrangement joins TRBV4-1 to TRBJ2-2; 7 nucleotides agree with TRBD1. The TCR originated in a middle-aged woman who had recovered from COVID-19. CDR3 loop: CASSQAGTVTGELFF. For the CDR3, the DNA is TGCGCCAGCAGCCAAGCCGGGACAGTAACCGGGGAGCTGTTTTTT.